This TCR beta chain was sequenced during a study of cytomegalovirus exposure and HLA in healthy donors. The PCR had 60 Vbeta and 13 Jbeta primers. Authors' data handling: In a later analysis, about 9.9 million of 65 million to 90 million unique beta chains occurred in at least two donors. This table comes from immunoSEQ multiplex PCR, and its TCRdb copy is limited to in-frame clones, with some not included. That table is the source of V, J and clone size, and D and trimming were worked out from the DNA. The table has 80,000 to 100,000 clones, 70% seen once. In its sample, this clone was seen a few times. Antigen unknown. Study-level findings and limits: It was likely that a cluster of highly shared sequence variants was a sequencing artifact.

The trim removed 3 bases at V and 5 bases at J, leaving 1 base unmatched. This CDR3 has 14 amino acids. Germline V gene sequence: CDR1 MNHEY, CDR2 SMNVEV (reference sequence). V and J are TRBV27 and TRBJ2-7; the match to TRBD2 covers 13 bases. This clonotype was sampled from a man aged 45-65 years in good health and CMV-seronegative. The specimen sequenced was PBMCs. CDR3: CASSFTSGRDEQYF. The CDR3 region has the DNA TGTGCCAGCAGTTTCACTAGCGGGAGGGACGAGCAGTACTTC.